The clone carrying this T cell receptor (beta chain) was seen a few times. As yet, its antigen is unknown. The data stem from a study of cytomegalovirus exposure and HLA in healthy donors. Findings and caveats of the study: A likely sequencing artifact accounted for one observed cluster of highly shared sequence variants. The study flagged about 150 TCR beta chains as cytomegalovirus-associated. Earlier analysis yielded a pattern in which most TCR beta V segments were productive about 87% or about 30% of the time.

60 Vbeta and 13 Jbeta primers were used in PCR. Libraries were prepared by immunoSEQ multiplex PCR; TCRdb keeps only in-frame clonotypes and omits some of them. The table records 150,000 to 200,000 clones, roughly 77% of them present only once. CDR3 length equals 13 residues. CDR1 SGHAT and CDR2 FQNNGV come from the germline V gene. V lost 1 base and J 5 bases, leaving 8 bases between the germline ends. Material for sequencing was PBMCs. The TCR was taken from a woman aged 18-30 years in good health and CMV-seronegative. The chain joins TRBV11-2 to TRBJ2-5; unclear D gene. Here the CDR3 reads CASSLAGWETQYF. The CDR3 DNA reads TGTGCCAGCAGCTTAGCCGGGTGGGAGACCCAGTACTTC. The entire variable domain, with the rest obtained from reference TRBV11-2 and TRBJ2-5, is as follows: EAGVAQSPRYKIIEKRQSVAFWCNPISGHATLYWYQQILGQGPKLLIQFQNNGVVDDSQLPKDRFSAERLKGVDSTLKIQPAKLEDSAVYLCASSLAGWETQYFGPGTRLLVL.